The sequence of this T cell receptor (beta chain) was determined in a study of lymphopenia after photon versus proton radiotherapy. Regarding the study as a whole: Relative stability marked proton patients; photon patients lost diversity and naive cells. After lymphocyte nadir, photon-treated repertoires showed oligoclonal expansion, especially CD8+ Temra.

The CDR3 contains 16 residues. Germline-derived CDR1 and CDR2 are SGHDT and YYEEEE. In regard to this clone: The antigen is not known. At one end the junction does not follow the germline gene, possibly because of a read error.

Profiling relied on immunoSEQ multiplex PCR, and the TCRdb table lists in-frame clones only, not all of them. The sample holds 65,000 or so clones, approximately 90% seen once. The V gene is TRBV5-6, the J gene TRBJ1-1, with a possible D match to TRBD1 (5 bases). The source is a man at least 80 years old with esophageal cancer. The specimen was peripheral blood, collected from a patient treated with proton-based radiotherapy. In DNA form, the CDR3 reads TGTGCCAGCACCTTGGGTTGGCAGGGTTCGAGGACTGAAGCTTTCTTT. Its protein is CASTLGWQGSRTEAFF.